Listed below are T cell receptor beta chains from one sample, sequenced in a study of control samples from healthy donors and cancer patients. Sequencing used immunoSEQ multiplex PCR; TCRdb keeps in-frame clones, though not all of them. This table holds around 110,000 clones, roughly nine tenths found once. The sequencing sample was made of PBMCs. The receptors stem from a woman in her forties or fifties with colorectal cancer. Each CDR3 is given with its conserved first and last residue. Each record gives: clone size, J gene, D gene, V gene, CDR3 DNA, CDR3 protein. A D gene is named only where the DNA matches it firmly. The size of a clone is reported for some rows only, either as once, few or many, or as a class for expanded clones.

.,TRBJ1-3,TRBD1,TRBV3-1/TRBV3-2,TGTGCCAGCAGCCGGACGGGACAGGGCTTCAGTGGAAACACCATATATTTT,CASSRTGQGFSGNTIYF
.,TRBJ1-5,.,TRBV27,TGTGCCAGCAGGTCGGGGGACAGCAATCAGCCCCAGCATTTT,CASRSGDSNQPQHF
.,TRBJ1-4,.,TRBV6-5,TGTGCCAGCCGGGGGGGCTTGGAAAAACTGTTTTTT,CASRGGLEKLFF
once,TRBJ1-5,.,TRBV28,TGTGCCAGCAGCTCCGGACAGATCCCCAATCAGCCCCAGCATTTT,CASSSGQIPNQPQHF
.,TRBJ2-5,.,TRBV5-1,TGCGCCAGCAGCTTGGGTTGGGGCTCTAAAGAGACCCAGTACTTC,CASSLGWGSKETQYF
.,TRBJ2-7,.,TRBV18,TGTGCCAGCTCACAAGGTAGGGGCTACGAGCAGTACTTC,CASSQGRGYEQYF
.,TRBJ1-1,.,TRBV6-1,TGTGCCAGCAGTGAAGAGGAGAAAGCTGAAGCTTTCTTT,CASSEEEKAEAFF
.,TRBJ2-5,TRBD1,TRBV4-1,TGCGCCAGCAGCCAAGTAGCAGGGGGCAGGGAGACCCAGTACTTC,CASSQVAGGRETQYF
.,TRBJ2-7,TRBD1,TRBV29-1,TGCAGCGTGAGGACAGGGAGGACCTACGAGCAGTACTTC,CSVRTGRTYEQYF
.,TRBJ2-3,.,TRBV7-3,TGTGCCAGCAGCGGGCAGAAAGATACGCAGTATTTT,CASSGQKDTQYF
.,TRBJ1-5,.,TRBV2,TGTGCCAGCAGTGTCCGGGCCCCGTGGGGCAATCAGCCCCAGCATTTT,CASSVRAPWGNQPQHF
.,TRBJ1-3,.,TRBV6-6,TGTGCCAGCAGTTCGGACAGAAACTCTGGAAACACCATATATTTT,CASSSDRNSGNTIYF
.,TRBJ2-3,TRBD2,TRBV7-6,TGTGCCAGCAGCTTCGGCCGACTAGCGGGGAGCACAGATACGCAGTATTTT,CASSFGRLAGSTDTQYF
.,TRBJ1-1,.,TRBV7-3,TGTGCCAGCAGTCCTTGGATCGACCGGCGTGGGGAAGCTTTCTTT,CASSPWIDRRGEAFF
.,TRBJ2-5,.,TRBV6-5,TGTGCCAGCTTACGGGGTTTCGAGACCCAGTACTTC,CASLRGFETQYF
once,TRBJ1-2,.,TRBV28,TGTGCCAGCAGGGACCGGACCCCCTCTAACTATGGCTACACCTTC,CASRDRTPSNYGYTF
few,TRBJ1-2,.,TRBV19,TGTGCCAGTAGAAGGGAAAGCGGCGGCTACACCTTC,CASRRESGGYTF
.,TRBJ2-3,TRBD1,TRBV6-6,TGTGCCAGCAGTATACAGGGGTCTCGTACAGATACGCAGTATTTT,CASSIQGSRTDTQYF
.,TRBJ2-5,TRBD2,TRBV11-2,TGTGCCAGCAGCCCGAAACTAGCGGGAGGGAATTCAGGGGCCCAGTACTTC,CASSPKLAGGNSGAQYF
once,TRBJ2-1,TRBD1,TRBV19,TGTGCCAGTAGAAGGACAGGGTCCTACAATGAGCAGTTCTTC,CASRRTGSYNEQFF
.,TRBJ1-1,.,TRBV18,TGTGCCAGTTCCCTTTTGGGGGCCGGGAAAGCTTTCTTT,CASSLLGAGKAFF
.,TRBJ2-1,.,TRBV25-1,TGTGCCAGCAGTCCTGGGCACTCCTACAATGAGCAGTTCTTC,CASSPGHSYNEQFF
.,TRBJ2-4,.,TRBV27,TGTGCCAGCACCCCCCCAGGACTTCTCAACATTCAGTACTTC,CASTPPGLLNIQYF
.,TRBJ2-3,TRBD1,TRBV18,TGTGCCAGCTCACGCAGAGGACAGGGGACAGATACGCAGTATTTT,CASSRRGQGTDTQYF
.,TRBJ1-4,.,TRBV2,TGTGCCAGCAGCCCGGTGTCAGCCGGTGAAAAACTGTTTTTT,CASSPVSAGEKLFF
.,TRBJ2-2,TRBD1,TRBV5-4,TGTGCCAGCGGGACAGAACCGACCGGGGAGCTGTTTTTT,CASGTEPTGELFF
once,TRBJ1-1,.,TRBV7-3,TGTGCCAGCAGCCCGACCGGGGGCCGGGGGGTCACTGAAGCTTTCTTT,CASSPTGGRGVTEAFF
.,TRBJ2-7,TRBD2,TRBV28,TGTGCCAGCAGTTTGAGCGGGACGAACTCCTACGAGCAGTACTTC,CASSLSGTNSYEQYF
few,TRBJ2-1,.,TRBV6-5,TGTGCCAGCAGTTACGGCGGGGTCTCCTACAATGAGCAGTTCTTC,CASSYGGVSYNEQFF
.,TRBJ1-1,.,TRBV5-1,TGCGCCAGCAGCTTGGAGAGATCGAACACTGAAGCTTTCTTT,CASSLERSNTEAFF
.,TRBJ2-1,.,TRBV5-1,TGCGCCAGCAGCTCGGTAGGGTACAATGAGCAGTTCTTC,CASSSVGYNEQFF
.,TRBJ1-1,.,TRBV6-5,TGTGCCAGCCAGCCGGACATGAACACTGAAGCTTTCTTT,CASQPDMNTEAFF
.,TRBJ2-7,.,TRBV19,TGTGCCAGTACCCAAGACAGAGGGGCCTACGAGCAGTACTTC,CASTQDRGAYEQYF
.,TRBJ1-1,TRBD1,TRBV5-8,TGTGCCAGCAGCGAAGGGACAGACCGACGTTTGAACACTGAAGCTTTCTTT,CASSEGTDRRLNTEAFF
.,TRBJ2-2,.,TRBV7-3,TGTGCCAGCAGCCCTCCTGGGGGGCTAACCGGGGAGCTGTTTTTT,CASSPPGGLTGELFF
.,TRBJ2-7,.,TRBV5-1,TGCGCCAGCAGCTTGGAAGGGGGTCTAGCCGAGCAGTACTTC,CASSLEGGLAEQYF
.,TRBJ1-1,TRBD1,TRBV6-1,TGTGCCAGCAGTGAAGCCCTCAGGGGGACTGAAGCTTTCTTT,CASSEALRGTEAFF
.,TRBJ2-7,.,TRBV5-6,TGTGCCAGCAGCGGACGGGACACGTCAGGGCAGTACTTC,CASSGRDTSGQYF
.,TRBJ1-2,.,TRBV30,TGTGCCTGGAAGAGGCAGGCGGACTATGGCTACACCTTC,CAWKRQADYGYTF
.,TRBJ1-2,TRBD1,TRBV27,TGTGCCAGTTCGGGACAGGGAGCCCATAACTATGGCTACACCTTC,CASSGQGAHNYGYTF
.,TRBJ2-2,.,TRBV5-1,TGCGCCAGCAGCTTGGGACCCGAGGGTGCCGGGGAGCTGTTTTTT,CASSLGPEGAGELFF